The 27 T cell receptor beta chains presented below share a single source sample, sequenced in a study of CD8 T cells in ankylosing spondylitis. Whole-study results and caveats: Characteristic, it appeared, of ankylosing spondylitis blood was a TCR beta motif of seven or eight highly homologous variants.

Antigen specificity for these receptors is unknown. In TCRdb, the 5' RACE reads were re-called with MiXCR into one record per CDR3 protein. Of around 770,000 distinct CDR3 sequences listed, under 20% were seen once; the top ten hold about a fifth. The sample taken for sequencing was blood, either unsorted or a sorted T cell fraction (not recorded which). The receptor source for this set is a male donor with ankylosing spondylitis.

V and J are TRBV29-1 and TRBJ2-5; D unclear. Germline V gene lookup returns CDR1 SQVTM and CDR2 ANQGSEA. The CDR3 is made up of 11 amino acids. V lost 5 bases and J 1 base, leaving 5 bases between the germline ends. CDR3 sequence: CSVFGQETQYF. As DNA, the CDR3 is TGCAGCGTTTTCGGCCAAGAGACCCAGTACTTC.

The genes are TRBV5-6 and TRBJ2-3, with 7 positions matching TRBD2. The CDR3 runs to 12 residues. V dropped 5 bases and J dropped 6; count of bases not matched to a gene: 3. Germline V lookup: CDR1 SGHDT, CDR2 YYEEEE. The CDR3 reads CASRVGGDTQYF. The CDR3 DNA follows: TGTGCCAGCAGGGTGGGAGGGGATACGCAGTATTTT.

The table lists this clonotype with a few counts. V is TRBV6-5 and J is TRBJ2-3; no clear D gene. This CDR3 is 14 amino acids long. V was clipped by 0 bases and J by 3 bases, with 7 bases between them. Germline values: CDR1 MNHEY, CDR2 SVGAGI. CDR3: CASSYSWETDTQYF. The CDR3 region has the DNA TGTGCCAGCAGTTACTCGTGGGAAACAGATACGCAGTATTTT.

This clonotype turned up a few times. The rearrangement links TRBV4-1 to TRBJ2-2, with D unclear. The CDR3 runs to 18 residues. The V and J ends lost 2 bases and 0 bases respectively, with 16 bases between them. CDR1 is MGHRA, CDR2 YSYEKL, per germline. The chain's CDR3 is CASSQRHTKSTNTGELFF. The DNA for the CDR3 is TGCGCCAGCAGCCAACGGCACACCAAATCAACGAACACCGGGGAGCTGTTTTTT.

This clonotype was counted only a few times. This chain links TRBV18 with TRBJ2-7; D is unclear. CDR3 length: 11 amino acids. The germline V and J ends were trimmed by 2 bases and 5 bases, with 4 bases remaining between them. Germline lookup yields CDR1 KGHSH and CDR2 LQKENI. CDR3 amino acids: CASSPKDEQYF. DNA for the CDR3: TGTGCCAGCTCACCAAAAGACGAGCAGTACTTC.

CDR3 coding DNA: TGCAGTGCGACAGGGGGCGAAGGAACCGGGGAGCTGTTTTTT. Residues: CSATGGEGTGELFF. The chain carries TRBV20-1 and TRBJ2-2; TRBD1 agrees at 10 bases. Germline CDR1 DFQATT, CDR2 SNEGSKA (reference sequence). The CDR3 runs to 14 residues. V was pared by 6 bases and J by 5 bases, with 6 bases of the junction left unmatched.

The chain has TRBV18 and TRBJ2-2; tentative D call: TRBD2 (6 bases). V lost 3 bases and J 6 bases, leaving 14 bases between the germline ends. The CDR3 sequence is 15 residues long. Looked up from germline, CDR1 is KGHSH and CDR2 is LQKENI. The CDR3 sequence is CASSPGGVSAGELFF. CDR3 nucleotide sequence: TGTGCCAGCTCACCGGGGGGAGTATCGGCCGGGGAGCTGTTTTTT.

The gene calls are TRBV4-2 and TRBJ1-3, with 7 bases identical to TRBD1. J was trimmed by 0 bases and V by 4 bases; bases with no gene match: 24. Germline lookup yields CDR1 LGHNA and CDR2 YNFKEQ. This CDR3 contains 22 residues. The CDR3 is CASSLRRPLGTGDTSSGNTIYF. In DNA, the CDR3 is TGTGCCAGCAGCCTGCGACGACCTTTGGGAACAGGGGACACGAGCTCTGGAAACACCATATATTTT.

This clonotype was found many times. This rearrangement joins TRBV7-9 to TRBJ1-6, with 10 bases lining up with TRBD1. CDR1 is SEHNR and CDR2 is FQNEAQ in the germline V gene (reference sequence). CDR3 length: 16 residues. V shed 4 bases and J 3 bases; nucleotides not matched to a gene: 3. For the CDR3, the DNA is TGTGCCAGCAGCTCGGGACAGGGGTTCTATAATTCACCCCTCCACTTT. Translated: CASSSGQGFYNSPLHF. Using reference TRBV7-9 and TRBJ1-6 for the parts outside the CDR3, the full variable domain is DTGVSQNPRHKITKRGQNVTFRCDPISEHNRLYWYRQTLGQGPEFLTYFQNEAQLEKSRLLSDRFSAERPKGSFSTLEIQRTEQGDSAMYLCASSSGQGFYNSPLHFGNGTRLTVT.

This clonotype was detected only a few times. This sequence joins TRBV7-9 and TRBJ2-3; D gene ambiguous. Per germline, CDR1 SEHNR and CDR2 FQNEAQ (reference sequence). This CDR3 comprises 14 residues. With 4 bases removed from V and 4 bases from J, the gap between germline ends came to 12 bases. CDR3 in DNA: TGTGCCAGCAGCTCCTCCTCTAGATCAGATACGCAGTATTTT. Amino acids: CASSSSSRSDTQYF. The full variable domain, completed using reference TRBV7-9 and TRBJ2-3, is DTGVSQNPRHKITKRGQNVTFRCDPISEHNRLYWYRQTLGQGPEFLTYFQNEAQLEKSRLLSDRFSAERPKGSFSTLEIQRTEQGDSAMYLCASSSSSRSDTQYFGPGTRLTVL.

This clonotype came up a few times. In nucleotides, the CDR3 is TGTGCCAGCAGCGGGGGCCTTGGGACTGAGGTCTACGAGCAGTACTTC. It yields the protein CASSGGLGTEVYEQYF. V and J are TRBV9 and TRBJ2-7; possible D gene TRBD2, 6 bases. The ends were cut back, 3 bases at V and 3 bases at J, with 19 bases in the middle. The CDR3 is 16 amino acids. CDR1 and CDR2 from the germline V gene are SGDLS and YYNGEE.

The chain uses TRBV5-1 and TRBJ2-2, with D unresolved. Trimming cost V 9 bases and J 7 bases, with 13 bases left between them. The V gene's germline CDR1 is SGHRS and CDR2 YFSETQ. This CDR3 is 12 amino acids long. CDR3 bases: TGCGCCACTCCCGCCCCGAGCGGGGAGCTGTTTTTT. Its protein is CATPAPSGELFF.

This clonotype appeared a few times. The genes are TRBV19 and TRBJ2-2, with no clear D. With 3 bases removed from V and 4 bases from J, the gap between germline ends came to 18 bases. The CDR3 length is 17 residues. Germline V gives CDR1 LNHDA, CDR2 SQIVND (reference sequence). The CDR3 here is CASSMSRTQKITGELFF. DNA of the CDR3: TGTGCCAGTAGTATGTCGAGGACGCAAAAAATCACCGGGGAGCTGTTTTTT.

The chain is built from TRBV20-1 and TRBJ2-1, with D maybe TRBD2 (6 bases). CDR1 DFQATT and CDR2 SNEGSKA come from the germline V gene (reference sequence). The CDR3 consists of 15 residues. Trimming cost V 5 bases and J 8 bases, with 22 bases left between them. Here the CDR3 reads CSAHISGTHLDEQFF. The CDR3 nucleotides read TGCAGTGCTCACATTTCCGGGACTCACCTCGATGAGCAGTTCTTC.

This clonotype occurred a few times. The chain couples TRBV29-1 to TRBJ2-1; 7 positions agree with TRBD1. Losses at the gene ends were 2 bases for V and 7 bases for J; bases not matched to a gene: 2. Germline CDR1 is SQVTM and CDR2 is ANQGSEA. This CDR3 has 12 residues. CDR3 coding DNA: TGCAGCGTTGAAAGGGACAGAAATGAGCAGTTCTTC. This sequence encodes CSVERDRNEQFF.

This clonotype occurred a few times. V gene TRBV7-8 combines with J gene TRBJ2-3; D might be TRBD2 (5 bases). The length of the CDR3 is 18 residues. Trimming cost V 0 bases and J 3 bases, with 19 bases left between them. From germline, CDR1 is SGHVS and CDR2 FQNEAQ. The CDR3 nucleotides are TGTGCCAGCAGCTTAGCCCTGTTTGGAATGGGAGCTACAGATACGCAGTATTTT. Its protein is CASSLALFGMGATDTQYF.

The DNA of the CDR3 is TGTGCCAGCAGTCCTAGCGGGGTCGGGGATATATACAATGAGCAGTTCTTC. It encodes CASSPSGVGDIYNEQFF. J is TRBJ2-1 and V is TRBV6-1; 9 nucleotides match TRBD2. Germline V gene data show CDR1 as MNHNS and CDR2 as SASEGT. The CDR3 extends over 17 amino acids. V gave up 5 bases and J gave up 4 bases; unmatched junction bases: 12.

This clonotype turned up a few times. V gene TRBV24-1 combines with J gene TRBJ2-5; weak D call: TRBD1 (5 bases). The germline gives CDR1 KGHDR, CDR2 SFDVKD. The CDR3 is 15 residues long. V was pared by 3 bases and J by 7 bases, with 17 bases between. CDR3 amino acids: CATSDTKDISRTQYF. The CDR3 bases are TGTGCCACCAGTGATACCAAGGACATATCGAGGACCCAGTACTTC.

This rearrangement joins TRBV3-1 to TRBJ2-7; D call uncertain. CDR3 length: 13 amino acids. V lost 0 bases and J lost 3, with 6 bases in between. Germline CDR1 and CDR2: LGHDT and YNNKEL (reference sequence). CDR3 sequence: CASSQEWLYEQYF. The CDR3 bases are TGTGCCAGCAGCCAAGAGTGGCTCTACGAGCAGTACTTC.

V is TRBV25-1 and J is TRBJ1-5, with D possibly matching TRBD1 (5 bases). CDR1 and CDR2 from the germline V gene are MGHDK and SYGVNS. V shed 1 base and J shed 6 bases, with 10 bases lying between them. The CDR3 covers 14 residues. The CDR3 spells CASSELDKFQPQHF. CDR3 coding DNA: TGTGCCAGCAGTGAATTGGACAAATTTCAGCCCCAGCATTTT.

This clonotype was detected a few times. This chain joins TRBV27 and TRBJ2-2; the match to TRBD1 covers 10 bases. Germline V CDR1 and CDR2: MNHEY, SMNVEV (reference sequence). This CDR3 spans 17 amino acids. Trimming cost V 4 bases and J 6 bases; bases outside gene matches: 11. DNA for the CDR3: TGTGCCAGCAGTTCGGACAGGGGGAGGATTTGGCCCGGGGAGCTGTTTTTT. Encoded protein: CASSSDRGRIWPGELFF.

This clonotype was counted a few times. The chain joins TRBV7-9 to TRBJ2-1; D unresolved. V gave up 5 bases and J gave up 9 bases, with 20 bases separating them. In germline, CDR1 is SEHNR, CDR2 FQNEAQ (reference sequence). The CDR3 spans 15 residues. The DNA of the CDR3 is TGTGCCAGCAGCCACGGCCCGGGTGATCGGACTGAGCAGTTCTTC. It encodes CASSHGPGDRTEQFF.

The V gene is TRBV20-1, the J gene TRBJ1-1, with TRBD1 as a possible D gene (5 bases). The ends were cut back, 3 bases at V and 2 bases at J, with 10 bases in the middle. Germline V CDR1 and CDR2: DFQATT, SNEGSKA (reference sequence). The CDR3 covers 13 residues. The DNA for the CDR3 is TGCAGTGCTAGTGAGGGGACCAACACTGAAGCTTTCTTT. Translation gives CSASEGTNTEAFF.

The chain links TRBV28 to TRBJ2-2, with D perhaps given as TRBD1 or TRBD2 (6 bases each). The CDR3 is 15 amino acids. V was clipped by 8 bases and J by 9 bases, with 22 bases between them. Germline assignment: CDR1 MDHEN and CDR2 SYDVKM. CDR3 region: CASLTGAGQQRELFF. The CDR3, as DNA: TGTGCCAGCCTTACCGGGGCGGGACAACAAAGGGAGCTGTTTTTT.

This clonotype was picked up many times. This chain uses TRBV27 with TRBJ2-1; D call uncertain. Germline V lookup: CDR1 MNHEY, CDR2 SMNVEV (reference sequence). Deletions cut 1 base from V and 1 base from J, with 5 bases between. This CDR3 contains 14 residues. The CDR3 loop reads CASSLLDSYNEQFF. For the CDR3, the DNA is TGTGCCAGCAGTTTATTAGATTCCTACAATGAGCAGTTCTTC.

This clonotype was observed a few times. The DNA for the CDR3 is TGCAGTGCTAGAGATGGGCTAGCGGGACAAGATACGCAGTATTTT. This codes for CSARDGLAGQDTQYF. The chain combines TRBV20-1 with TRBJ2-3, with 9 nucleotides matching TRBD2. V gave up 0 bases and J gave up 5 bases; unmatched junction bases: 6. The germline V gene encodes CDR1 DFQATT and CDR2 SNEGSKA (reference sequence). The CDR3 loop spans 15 amino acids.

The J gene is TRBJ2-1, the V gene TRBV10-2; weak D call: TRBD1 (6 bases). Germline CDR1 and CDR2: WSHSY and SAAADI. The CDR3 is 13 residues long. Trimming removed 6 bases from V and 3 bases from J, with 9 bases in between. DNA for the CDR3: TGCGCCAGCAGGAGGGACAACTACAATGAGCAGTTCTTC. Protein product: CASRRDNYNEQFF.